This TCR beta chain derives from a study of blood T cell repertoires in COVID-19 (dated by TCRdb to the early 2020s). Concerning the study at large: Samples from collaborators originated in the United States, Italy and Spain and spanned both the acute and convalescent phases of COVID-19. The repertoires were released in a freely available public database meant as a resource for research on the immune response to SARS-CoV-2. HLA class I and class II types, where available, came from metadata supplied by the sample provider rather than from assay-based typing. The prospective study material was composed of cDNA or gDNA derived from T cells, B-cell-depleted T cells, or PBMCs. Subjects who had been exposed to COVID-19, were actively infected with it, or had recovered from it provided the deeply sampled blood TCRbeta repertoires that made up the dataset. The samples were drawn from the first 160 participants of the ongoing ImmuneRACE study and from 1,254 subjects provided by 6 global collaborators. Sample metadata almost always included a de-identified subject ID, COVID-19 status, age in years and sex.

The immunoSEQ Assay, a bias-controlled multiplex PCR, was used to amplify TCRbeta CDR3 regions from genomic DNA. The original pipeline was this. Within the assay, amplification of reference gene primers was used to estimate how many nucleated cells each sample contained. To quantify the absolute abundance of each unique TCRbeta CDR3 rearrangement, sequence reads were collapsed and filtered. For each sample, productive Simpson clonality was calculated by taking the square root of Simpson's diversity index across productive rearrangements. Not all clones reach the TCRdb copy of this immuneACCESS table, which keeps in-frame sequences only. Checked studies attribute under half of the gap to unresolved V genes and leave the rest unexplained. Clone size and the V and J calls come from that table; the DNA yielded D and trimming. This sample is represented by more than 200,000 clones; about nine tenths of them were singletons. The ten largest clones capture around 2.8% of the sample.

Comment on this clone: The clone's antigen remains unknown. Base qualities were left out, and no much larger clone turns up one base away.

The collaborating institutions used their own protocols to collect whole blood in K2EDTA tubes. For TCRbeta analysis, collaborators shipped samples as frozen whole blood, isolated PBMCs, or DNA extracted from either of those sample types. The CDR3 goes from the cysteine to the phenylalanine over 15 residues. Just the 45-base CDR3 DNA is kept, in frame starting at base 1. The junction shows trimming of 3 bases on V and 3 bases on J, plus 15 bases between the germline ends. CDR1 and CDR2 are read off the germline V gene as SGHVS and FNYEAQ. The research as a whole found: The quantity of clinical and demographic metadata differed by source and by participant and was supplied without curation.

The TCR originated in a woman aged 55-69 years with acute or convalescent COVID-19. This receptor chain uses TRBV7-6 and TRBJ2-7; tentative D gene TRBD2, with 7 bases matching. The source material was peripheral blood. CDR3 region: CASSLGGGSVYEQYF. The bases are TGTGCCAGCAGCTTGGGGGGGGGCTCCGTCTACGAGCAGTACTTC.